This T cell receptor (beta chain) emerged from a study of blood T cell repertoires in COVID-19. In the study overall: Collection of acute and convalescent COVID-19 samples took place in the United States, Italy and Spain. PBMCs, B-cell-depleted T cells, or T cells were the source of the cDNA or gDNA that made up the material.

The Seattle patients joined while their infection was active and were tracked longitudinally afterward. In the authors' workflow: Estimates of nucleated cell counts were drawn from the amplification of reference gene primers. The method was immunoSEQ multiplex PCR; TCRdb's version includes in-frame clones alone and lacks a portion of them. V, J and clone size reflect that table, while D and trimming were determined from the DNA. The sample records around 120,000 clones, 85% to 90% being singletons. The CDR3 runs to 14 residues. The germline V gene encodes CDR1 SGHRS and CDR2 YFSETQ. To note about this clone: One end of the junction varies from germline; a read error may be responsible.

The sequence came from a woman in her sixties with COVID-19, enrolled during active disease. The sample taken for sequencing was peripheral blood. V gene TRBV5-1 combines with J gene TRBJ2-2; TRBD1 matches 9 bases. The CDR3, as DNA: TGCGCCAGCAGCCTCGGGACAGGGACCGTGGAGCTGTTTTTT. It encodes CASSLGTGTVELFF. The variable domain in full, completed from reference TRBV5-1 and TRBJ2-2, reads KAGVTQTPRYLIKTRGQQVTLSCSPISGHRSVSWYQQTPGQGLQFLFEYFSETQRNKGNFPGRFSGRQFSNSRSEMNVSTLELGDSALYLCASSLGTGTVELFFGEGSRLTVL.